A selection of T cell receptor beta chains follows, all from one sample in a study of OX40 agonist ivuxolimab in advanced cancers. The method was immunoSEQ multiplex PCR; TCRdb's version includes in-frame clones alone and lacks a portion of them. The sample consists of about 73,000 clones, 75% to 90% of them appearing once. The sample here was CD4+ or CD8+ T cells sorted from blood, taken in a trial of the OX40 agonist ivuxolimab. The receptors derive from an adult with an advanced solid tumor such as melanoma, head and neck, liver or kidney cancer. Each CDR3 is given with its conserved first and last residue. Each record gives: V gene, J gene, CDR3 protein.

V: TRBV5-1; J: TRBJ2-6; CDR3: CASSLGGGANVLTF
V: TRBV6-5; J: TRBJ2-5; CDR3: CASSYRRSASKETQYF
V: TRBV7-8; J: TRBJ2-1; CDR3: CASSLGPQSNEQFF
V: TRBV6-5; J: TRBJ1-2; CDR3: CASSLRQGQGYTF
V: TRBV27; J: TRBJ2-1; CDR3: CASSLVGLAAGYNEQFF
V: TRBV12-5; J: TRBJ2-1; CDR3: CASGSSSSYNEQFF
V: TRBV5-1; J: TRBJ2-7; CDR3: CASSLVAGGFYEQYF
V: TRBV7-3; J: TRBJ2-1; CDR3: CASSLSPSGGDEQFF
V: TRBV19; J: TRBJ1-4; CDR3: CASSIVGNRGEKLFF
V: TRBV12-2; J: TRBJ2-2; CDR3: CASRVLSVSLTGELFF
V: TRBV6-8; J: TRBJ2-1; CDR3: CASSYGREDLGNEQFF
V: TRBV29-1; J: TRBJ2-5; CDR3: CSVVWMSGYQETQYF
V: TRBV29-1; J: TRBJ2-7; CDR3: CSVVRGTSGLTYEQYF
V: TRBV5-4; J: TRBJ2-2; CDR3: CASSSAGGAANTGELFF
V: TRBV21-1; J: TRBJ2-1; CDR3: CASSTRGPPTPSDEQFF
V: TRBV19; J: TRBJ2-2; CDR3: CASSTRTSGRTGELFF
V: TRBV29-1; J: TRBJ1-2; CDR3: CSVEPGQANYGYTF
V: TRBV6-6; J: TRBJ2-1; CDR3: CASSLLGGNEQFF
V: TRBV11-2; J: TRBJ2-3; CDR3: CASSSRLAGGPGTQYF
V: TRBV6-5; J: TRBJ1-5; CDR3: CASSFGTGGQPQHF
V: TRBV18; J: TRBJ1-1; CDR3: CASSPGFGKMNTEAFF
V: TRBV6-6; J: TRBJ2-4; CDR3: CASSVENIQYF
V: TRBV6-5; J: TRBJ1-6; CDR3: CASSTDSRSPLHF
V: TRBV28; J: TRBJ2-2; CDR3: CASSFYSPGAAGELFF
V: TRBV29-1; J: TRBJ2-7; CDR3: CSVVRGGRDEQYF
V: TRBV18; J: TRBJ1-3; CDR3: CASSLDRLPGNTIYF
V: TRBV5-1; J: TRBJ2-1; CDR3: CASSFLAGSSYNEQFF
V: TRBV6-5; J: TRBJ2-3; CDR3: CASTSTHPPDTQYF
V: TRBV5-5; J: TRBJ2-7; CDR3: CASSLVAGGVGEQYF
V: TRBV4-1; J: TRBJ1-5; CDR3: CASSQVGGMYQPQHF
V: TRBV29-1; J: TRBJ2-5; CDR3: CSVEVGAIRETQYF
V: TRBV5-1; J: TRBJ2-2; CDR3: CASSSGGLNTGELFF
V: TRBV5-4; J: TRBJ2-2; CDR3: CASSLGQGLSTGELFF
V: TRBV7-9; J: TRBJ2-1; CDR3: CASSLGQFF
V: TRBV6-6; J: TRBJ2-5; CDR3: CASSAGGETQYF
V: TRBV6-5; J: TRBJ1-1; CDR3: CASSGDRATEAFF
V: TRBV4-1; J: TRBJ2-3; CDR3: CASSRTSGSTDTQYF
V: TRBV6-4; J: TRBJ2-7; CDR3: CASSDKGQPTYEQYF
V: TRBV30; J: TRBJ2-7; CDR3: CAWRGGTGLEQYF
V: TRBV5-4; J: TRBJ2-3; CDR3: CASRPAGLTDTQYF
V: TRBV7-2; J: TRBJ2-1; CDR3: CASSLGAGATEQFF
V: TRBV6-1; J: TRBJ2-5; CDR3: CASSERGGGSRQETQYF